Following are 20 T cell receptor beta chains from one sample sequenced in a study of cytomegalovirus exposure and HLA in healthy donors. This PCR relied on a set of 60 Vbeta primers and 13 Jbeta primers. Sequencing was performed with immunoSEQ multiplex PCR; in TCRdb, only in-frame clones are kept and a portion is missing. The top ten clones hold approximately 1.5% of a sample with fewer than 200,000 clones, about four fifths of them seen once. Sequenced material: PBMCs. Source of these receptors: a girl aged 5-17 years in good health and CMV-seropositive.

V and J are TRBV28 and TRBJ1-5; 7 bases map to TRBD1. CDR3 length equals 17 residues. With 1 base clipped from V and 6 bases from J, the junction kept 12 bases outside the gene matches. Looked up from germline, CDR1 is MDHEN and CDR2 is SYDVKM. The CDR3 nucleotides read TGTGCCAGCAGTTTATTGCGCCCCAACAGGGGTTCTCAGCCCCAGCATTTT. Protein product: CASSLLRPNRGSQPQHF.

The gene calls are TRBV19 and TRBJ2-1; 10 bases line up with TRBD2. V shed 5 bases and J 8 bases; nucleotides not matched to a gene: 9. Germline V gene data show CDR1 as LNHDA and CDR2 as SQIVND (reference sequence). This CDR3 contains 15 residues. This CDR3 reads CASSPYKREGDEQFF. CDR3 sequence (DNA): TGTGCCAGTAGTCCCTATAAGCGGGAGGGCGATGAGCAGTTCTTC.

The rearrangement uses TRBV6-1 and TRBJ1-2, with D uncertain. The CDR3 is 13 amino acids. Trimming left V 8 bases short and J 4 bases short, with 14 bases between. Germline CDR1 reads MNHNS; CDR2 reads SASEGT. This CDR3 is CASLLGVPYGYTF. CDR3 sequence (DNA): TGTGCCAGCCTTCTCGGGGTTCCCTATGGCTACACCTTC.

V is TRBV5-8 and J is TRBJ1-2; D is unclear. The CDR3 is 13 amino acids. With 7 bases removed from V and 8 bases from J, the gap between germline ends came to 18 bases. The germline V gene has CDR1 SGHTS and CDR2 YDEGEE. The CDR3 is CASLRKEGTGYTF. The CDR3 DNA sequence: TGTGCCAGCCTTAGGAAGGAGGGAACAGGCTACACCTTC.

The rearrangement uses TRBV5-1 and TRBJ1-4; possibly TRBD1 for D (6 bases). CDR1 and CDR2 from the germline V gene are SGHRS and YFSETQ. The CDR3 is 16 residues long. V was trimmed by 4 bases and J by 5 bases, leaving 18 bases between them. CDR3 loop: CASSRNPQGRNEKLFF. In DNA, the CDR3 is TGCGCCAGCAGCAGAAACCCACAGGGAAGGAATGAAAAACTGTTTTTT.

The chain carries TRBV5-1 and TRBJ2-3; TRBD2 aligns across 10 bases. Trimming took 4 bases from V and 7 from J; bases not matched to a gene: 9. The germline gives CDR1 SGHRS, CDR2 YFSETQ. CDR3 length equals 15 residues. The CDR3 loop reads CASSLPSGRGNTQYF. The CDR3 DNA follows: TGCGCCAGCAGCCTACCTAGCGGGAGAGGAAATACGCAGTATTTT.

The chain joins TRBV30 to TRBJ1-5; D unclear. Germline lookup yields CDR1 GTSNPN and CDR2 SVGIG (reference sequence). The CDR3 is 12 amino acids. Trimming took off 2 bases at V and 1 base at J, with 3 bases between the two ends. In DNA, the CDR3 is TGTGCCTGGAGTCCGAGCAATCAGCCCCAGCATTTT. Translating it yields CAWSPSNQPQHF. Supplemented by reference TRBV30 and TRBJ1-5, the full variable domain reads SQTIHQWPATLVQPVGSPLSLECTVEGTSNPNLYWYRQAAGRGLQLLFYSVGIGQISSEVPQNLSASRPQDRQFILSSKKLLLSDSGFYLCAWSPSNQPQHFGDGTRLSIL.

V and J are TRBV30 and TRBJ1-1; perhaps TRBD1 as D (6 bases). Germline CDR1 reads GTSNPN; CDR2 reads SVGIG (reference sequence). V was cut by 3 bases and J by 0 bases, with 14 bases left in between. The CDR3 has 15 residues. The CDR3: CAWSPPGDVNTEAFF. CDR3 bases: TGTGCCTGGAGCCCCCCAGGGGACGTGAACACTGAAGCTTTCTTT.

The chain joins TRBV29-1 to TRBJ1-3; the D gene is possibly TRBD1 (6 bases). The CDR3 sequence is 13 residues long. V shed 6 bases and J shed 4 bases, with 13 bases lying between them. Germline V CDR1 and CDR2: SQVTM, ANQGSEA. CDR3 region: CSVWGHLGNTIYF. The CDR3 DNA reads TGCAGCGTCTGGGGACATCTCGGAAACACCATATATTTT.

This rearrangement joins TRBV27 to TRBJ2-7; D is perhaps TRBD1 (6 bases). The CDR3 has 12 amino acids. Trimming removed 6 bases from V and 2 bases from J, with 8 bases in between. In germline, CDR1 is MNHEY, CDR2 SMNVEV (reference sequence). Written as DNA, the CDR3 is TGTGCCAGCAGGAGGGACACCTACGAGCAGTACTTC. Its protein product is CASRRDTYEQYF.

The rearrangement links TRBV7-2 to TRBJ2-1; 8 nucleotides agree with TRBD2. From germline, CDR1 is SGHTA and CDR2 FQGNSA. There are 15 residues in the CDR3. V lost 1 base, J lost 2 bases, and 1 base stayed unmatched. For the CDR3, the DNA is TGTGCCAGCAGCTTAGACGGGGGGGCCTACAATGAGCAGTTCTTC. Translating it yields CASSLDGGAYNEQFF.

V gene TRBV7-2 combines with J gene TRBJ1-2; perhaps TRBD1 as D (5 bases). The CDR3 consists of 14 residues. V was shortened by 1 base and J by 2 bases, with 8 bases between the two germline ends. Germline assignment: CDR1 SGHTA and CDR2 FQGNSA. CDR3 residues: CASSLVAGNYGYTF. CDR3 nucleotides: TGTGCCAGCAGCTTAGTGGCAGGGAACTATGGCTACACCTTC.

The chain couples TRBV27 to TRBJ2-5; 8 positions match TRBD2. The V gene end was trimmed by 10 bases and the J gene end by 6 bases; junction bases not matched to a gene: 13. This CDR3 region has 14 residues. CDR1 MNHEY and CDR2 SMNVEV come from the germline V gene (reference sequence). The CDR3 DNA is TGTGCCACCCCCGGGAGGGGGGAAAGGAAGACCCAGTACTTC. Translating it yields CATPGRGERKTQYF.

The chain employs TRBV28 and TRBJ2-3; 7 nucleotides agree with TRBD2. This CDR3 has 14 amino acids. Germline V gene sequence: CDR1 MDHEN, CDR2 SYDVKM. V gave up 2 bases and J gave up 5 bases; unmatched junction bases: 4. The CDR3 DNA sequence: TGTGCCAGCAGTTTAAACTCGGGAGGAGATACGCAGTATTTT. It specifies CASSLNSGGDTQYF.

This clone was seen a few times. The chain is built from TRBV13 and TRBJ1-2, with TRBD1 as a possible D gene (5 bases). V gave up 1 base and J gave up 2 bases, with 14 bases separating them. There are 16 residues in the CDR3. CDR1 is PRHDT, CDR2 FYEKMQ, per germline (reference sequence). The CDR3 nucleotides read TGTGCCAGCAGCTTAGAATCCGACAGAAACAACTATGGCTACACCTTC. This gives the protein CASSLESDRNNYGYTF.

The chain joins TRBV7-9 to TRBJ2-1, with 8 positions matching TRBD1. Trimming cost V 3 bases and J 4 bases; bases outside gene matches: 11. The CDR3 has 17 residues. CDR1 and CDR2 from the germline V gene are SEHNR and FQNEAQ (reference sequence). The CDR3 DNA is TGTGCCAGCAGCTTCGCTACTGGCAGGGGGCATTACAATGAGCAGTTCTTC. It is translated as CASSFATGRGHYNEQFF.

The V gene is TRBV7-6, the J gene TRBJ1-3; 7 nucleotides match TRBD1. The V gene end was trimmed by 5 bases and the J gene end by 3 bases; junction bases not matched to a gene: 10. Germline V CDR1 and CDR2: SGHVS, FNYEAQ. The length of the CDR3 is 16 residues. For the CDR3, the DNA is TGTGCCAGCAGCCAAATAGGACAGGACTATGGAAACACCATATATTTT. It codes for CASSQIGQDYGNTIYF.

The genes are TRBV9 and TRBJ2-5; possible D gene TRBD2, 7 bases. The V and J ends lost 1 base and 4 bases respectively, with 20 bases between them. This CDR3 has 17 residues. Looked up from germline, CDR1 is SGDLS and CDR2 is YYNGEE. The CDR3 protein is CASSVWGLGGERETQYF. The DNA for the CDR3 is TGTGCCAGCAGCGTATGGGGGTTAGGGGGGGAGAGAGAGACCCAGTACTTC.

This chain joins TRBV7-9 and TRBJ1-2; D gene ambiguous. Trimming took off 3 bases at V and 4 bases at J, with 9 bases between the two ends. Per germline, CDR1 SEHNR and CDR2 FQNEAQ (reference sequence). The CDR3 totals 13 residues. CDR3 nucleotide sequence: TGTGCCAGCAGCTTTGTACGGGTCTATGGCTACACCTTC. Encoded protein: CASSFVRVYGYTF.

The chain employs TRBV6-1 and TRBJ1-1, with D possibly TRBD1 on 5 matching bases. This CDR3 contains 16 residues. Germline CDR1 and CDR2: MNHNS and SASEGT. Trimming shortened V by 3 bases and J by 1 base, and 15 bases separated the two germline ends. The CDR3 sequence is CASSDVVGVKNTEAFF. The CDR3 DNA follows: TGTGCCAGCAGTGATGTGGTAGGGGTGAAGAACACTGAAGCTTTCTTT.